The 21 T cell receptor beta chains reported below all come from one sample, sequenced in a study of early T cells in non-severe SARS-CoV-2 infection. Each CDR3 protein is one row after TCRdb ran MiXCR on the 5' RACE reads. Of approximately 70,000 distinct CDR3 sequences listed, around 12% are singletons. Sequencing used whole blood, obtained at baseline. All receptors derive from an adult who was a healthcare worker with PCR-confirmed SARS-CoV-2 infection or an uninfected control (not recorded which).

The rearrangement links TRBV29-1 to TRBJ2-3, with 9 bases that match TRBD2. The CDR3 covers 15 residues. Germline V CDR1 and CDR2: SQVTM, ANQGSEA. After removal of 3 bases from V and 8 bases from J, the junction contained 12 bases not matched to a gene. The CDR3 spells CSVEGGTSRPGTQYF. As DNA, the CDR3 is TGCAGCGTTGAGGGCGGGACTAGCAGACCGGGTACGCAGTATTTT.

V is TRBV11-2 and J is TRBJ2-1; D not certain. Germline V lookup: CDR1 SGHAT, CDR2 FQNNGV. The CDR3 totals 11 residues. V was clipped by 9 bases and J by 7 bases, with 10 bases between them. Here the CDR3 DNA reads TGTGCCAGTCGACTTAGGAATGAGCAGTTCTTC. Translated, it gives CASRLRNEQFF.

A few counts support this clonotype. The V gene is TRBV6-5, the J gene TRBJ2-7; D remains ambiguous. With 6 bases removed from V and 7 bases from J, the gap between germline ends came to 19 bases. The germline CDR1 and CDR2 sequences are MNHEY and SVGAGI. The CDR3 has 14 residues. The CDR3 here is CASSLDQRAMEQYF. CDR3 sequence (DNA): TGTGCCAGCAGCCTCGATCAAAGGGCCATGGAGCAGTACTTC.

The rearrangement joins TRBV3-1 to TRBJ2-4, with D perhaps given as TRBD1 or TRBD2 (7 bases each). The CDR3 extends over 15 amino acids. Germline assignment: CDR1 LGHDT and CDR2 YNNKEL (reference sequence). The V end lost 5 bases, the J end lost 9 bases, and 20 bases lay between the germline ends. The CDR3 region has the DNA TGTGCCAGCAGCAAACCCACAGGGGAGGGAAGCATTCAGTACTTC. Amino acids: CASSKPTGEGSIQYF.

The chain carries TRBV12-3 or TRBV12-4 and TRBJ2-3; TRBD2 matches 8 bases. J lost 0 bases, V lost 6 bases, and 14 bases had no gene match. This CDR3 has 18 residues. The CDR3 nucleotides are TGTGCCAGCAGCCCCCGGGGGGGCCCCACCCATAGCACAGATACGCAGTATTTT. It yields the protein CASSPRGGPTHSTDTQYF.

The V and J genes are TRBV25-1 and TRBJ1-6; perhaps TRBD1 as D (6 bases). V gave up 7 bases and J gave up 5 bases, with 12 bases separating them. Looked up from germline, CDR1 is MGHDK and CDR2 is SYGVNS. This CDR3 contains 14 residues. CDR3 sequence reads: CASTGTPDNSPLHF. CDR3 bases: TGTGCCAGCACCGGGACACCCGATAATTCACCCCTCCACTTT.

V and J are TRBV6-4 and TRBJ1-1, with D uncertain. This CDR3 has 15 residues. V was cut by 3 bases and J by 0 bases, with 11 bases left in between. Per the germline V gene, CDR1 is MRHNA and CDR2 is SNTAGT. The CDR3 nucleotides are TGTGCCAGCAGTGAATCGGCCAGCATGAACACTGAAGCTTTCTTT. This gives the protein CASSESASMNTEAFF.

This clonotype was detected ten times or more. The V call is TRBV4-2, the J call TRBJ2-3, with TRBD2 identical over 13 bases. Trimming at V came to 5 bases and at J to 4 bases, leaving 9 bases not matched to a gene. Per the germline V gene, CDR1 is LGHNA and CDR2 is YNFKEQ. The CDR3 contains 17 residues. CDR3: CASSARLAGGVSDTQYF. The CDR3, as DNA: TGTGCCAGCAGCGCGAGACTAGCGGGGGGTGTGTCAGATACGCAGTATTTT.

This chain joins TRBV3-1 and TRBJ2-3; TRBD2 matches at 11 bases. V trimming: 8 bases; J trimming: 5 bases; junction bases outside the gene matches: 9. Per germline, CDR1 LGHDT and CDR2 YNNKEL (reference sequence). The CDR3 is made up of 15 amino acids. This CDR3 reads CASLDSGGAGDTQYF. The CDR3 DNA follows: TGTGCCAGCCTCGATAGCGGGGGGGCCGGAGATACGCAGTATTTT.

The chain uses TRBV28 and TRBJ2-7; D remains ambiguous. The CDR3 length is 12 residues. CDR1 and CDR2 from the germline V gene are MDHEN and SYDVKM. The ends were cut back, 3 bases at V and 3 bases at J, with 6 bases in the middle. The CDR3 coding sequence is TGTGCCAGCAGTTTGGTCCTCTACGAGCAGTACTTC. Residues: CASSLVLYEQYF.

The table lists this clonotype with a few counts. The gene calls are TRBV12-3 or TRBV12-4 and TRBJ2-7; 8 positions match TRBD1. This CDR3 has 13 amino acids. V lost 6 bases, J lost 7 bases, and 8 bases stayed unmatched. DNA for the CDR3: TGTGCCAGCAGACTTCAGGGGGCGCGGGAGCAGTACTTC. Translated, it gives CASRLQGAREQYF.

Ten or more counts support this clonotype. J is TRBJ2-2 and V is TRBV7-3, with D possibly being TRBD1 or TRBD2 (5 bases each). Trimming pared 2 bases from V and 2 bases from J, leaving 24 bases between. The CDR3 extends over 20 amino acids. Germline CDR1 and CDR2: SGHTA and FQGTGA. CDR3 in DNA: TGTGCCAGCAGCTTAGGGACCGATTTTCGGTCGTGGGGTAACACCGGGGAGCTGTTTTTT. Its translation is CASSLGTDFRSWGNTGELFF.

This clonotype has just a few counts. V usage is TRBV28 and J usage is TRBJ1-1; D uncertain. The V and J ends lost 6 bases and 5 bases respectively, with 16 bases between them. Germline CDR1 reads MDHEN; CDR2 reads SYDVKM. The CDR3 extends over 14 amino acids. The CDR3 sequence is CASRPLRLRTEAFF. The CDR3 bases are TGTGCCAGCAGGCCCCTGAGATTGAGGACTGAAGCTTTCTTT.

This clonotype has only a few counts. The chain couples TRBV4-2 to TRBJ2-1; D is unresolved. V was clipped by 3 bases and J by 7 bases, with 13 bases between them. This CDR3 spans 14 amino acids. Germline V gene lookup returns CDR1 LGHNA and CDR2 YNFKEQ. The CDR3 spells CASSHLKDKNEQFF. CDR3 nucleotides: TGTGCCAGCAGCCACCTAAAAGACAAAAATGAGCAGTTCTTC.

In its sample, this clonotype was seen many times. The chain couples TRBV7-9 to TRBJ1-6; a possible D gene is TRBD1 (5 bases). The germline V and J ends were trimmed by 5 bases and 8 bases, with 13 bases remaining between them. The CDR3 extends over 14 amino acids. The V gene's germline CDR1 is SEHNR and CDR2 FQNEAQ (reference sequence). CDR3 loop: CASSPGQGHSPLHF. The CDR3 DNA reads TGTGCCAGCAGCCCAGGCCAGGGCCATTCACCCCTCCACTTT.

This clonotype has just a few counts. V and J are TRBV7-2 and TRBJ2-3; either TRBD1 or TRBD2 may supply D (5 bases each). Germline CDR1 reads SGHTA; CDR2 reads FQGNSA. Trimming removed 6 bases at V and 2 bases at J, with 15 bases between. The CDR3 is made up of 15 amino acids. CDR3: CASSYGAADTDTQYF. The DNA for the CDR3 is TGTGCCAGCAGTTACGGGGCAGCCGACACAGATACGCAGTATTTT.

Comments on this clonotype: A much larger clone is a single base away; this may be a read error. The chain is built from TRBV7-9 and TRBJ1-4, with 12 bases lining up with TRBD1. Trimming removed 6 bases from V and 3 bases from J; junction bases left unmatched: 5. Germline V gives CDR1 SEHNR, CDR2 FQNEAQ (reference sequence). The CDR3 totals 16 residues. The CDR3 protein is CASSPGTGGPNEKLFF. CDR3 bases: TGTGCCAGCAGTCCCGGGACAGGGGGCCCTAATGAAAAACTGTTTTTT.

The sample holds a few counts of this clonotype. CDR3 nucleotide sequence: TGCAGTGCTAGAGATGCTCGACAGGGGTATATCGGCTACACCTTC. Its protein product is CSARDARQGYIGYTF. The rearrangement uses TRBV20-1 and TRBJ1-2; 8 bases are shared with TRBD1. CDR3 length: 15 residues. The germline V gene has CDR1 DFQATT and CDR2 SNEGSKA (reference sequence). J gave up 8 bases and V 0 bases, and 11 bases lay outside the gene matches.

The rearrangement joins TRBV12-3 or TRBV12-4 to TRBJ2-7; 8 bases map to TRBD1. V was pared by 3 bases and J by 1 base, with 5 bases of the junction left unmatched. The CDR3 consists of 15 residues. The CDR3 is CASSLKDRGSYEQYF. The CDR3 region has the DNA TGTGCCAGCAGTTTGAAAGACAGGGGATCCTACGAGCAGTACTTC.

Ten or more counts support this clonotype. The chain is built from TRBV28 and TRBJ2-7, with D possibly TRBD1 on 5 matching bases. The V end was cut by 6 bases, the J end by 3 bases, with 12 bases between. The CDR3 has 13 amino acids. Germline V gene lookup returns CDR1 MDHEN and CDR2 SYDVKM. The CDR3 spells CASRPQDNYEQYF. The CDR3 DNA reads TGTGCCAGCAGGCCCCAGGACAACTACGAGCAGTACTTC.

CDR3 sequence: CASNPETGLWSEAFF. The DNA of the CDR3 is TGTGCCAGCAATCCCGAGACAGGGTTGTGGTCTGAAGCTTTCTTT. This sequence joins TRBV2 and TRBJ1-1, with 7 bases matching TRBD1. Germline assignment: CDR1 SNHLY and CDR2 FYNNEI. The CDR3 extends over 15 amino acids. Trimming at V came to 7 bases and at J to 6 bases, leaving 14 bases not matched to a gene.